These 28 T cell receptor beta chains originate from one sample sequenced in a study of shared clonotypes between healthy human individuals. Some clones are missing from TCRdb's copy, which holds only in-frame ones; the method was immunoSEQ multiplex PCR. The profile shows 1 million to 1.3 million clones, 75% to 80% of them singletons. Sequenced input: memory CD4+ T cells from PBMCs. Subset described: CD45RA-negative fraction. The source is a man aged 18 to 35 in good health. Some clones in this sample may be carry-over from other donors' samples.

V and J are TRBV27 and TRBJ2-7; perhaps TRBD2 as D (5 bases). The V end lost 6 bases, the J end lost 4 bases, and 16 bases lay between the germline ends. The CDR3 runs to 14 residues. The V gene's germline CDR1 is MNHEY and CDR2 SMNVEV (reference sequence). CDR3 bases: TGTGCCAGCAGCGGCTCTGGACTTGAATACGAGCAGTACTTC. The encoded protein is CASSGSGLEYEQYF.

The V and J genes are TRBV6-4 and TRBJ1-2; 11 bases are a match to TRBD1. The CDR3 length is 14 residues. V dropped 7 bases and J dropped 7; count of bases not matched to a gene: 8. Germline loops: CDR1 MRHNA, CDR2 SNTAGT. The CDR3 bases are TGTGCCAGCAAAACGGACAGGGGGCAGGGTGGCTACACCTTC. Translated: CASKTDRGQGGYTF.

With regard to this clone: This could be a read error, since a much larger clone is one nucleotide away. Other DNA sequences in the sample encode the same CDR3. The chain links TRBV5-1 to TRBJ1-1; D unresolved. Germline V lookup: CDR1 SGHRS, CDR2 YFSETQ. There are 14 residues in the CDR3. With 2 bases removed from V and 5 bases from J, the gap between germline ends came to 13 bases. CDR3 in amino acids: CASSLSTGRTEAFF. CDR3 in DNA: TGCGCCAGCAGCTTATCGACGGGAAGAACTGAAGCTTTCTTT.

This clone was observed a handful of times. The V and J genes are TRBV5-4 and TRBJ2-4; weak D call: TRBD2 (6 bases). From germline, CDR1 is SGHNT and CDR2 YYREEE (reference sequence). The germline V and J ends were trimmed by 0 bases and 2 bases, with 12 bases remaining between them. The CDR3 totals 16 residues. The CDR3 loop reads CASSLGAGRTKNIQYF. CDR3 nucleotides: TGTGCCAGCAGCTTGGGAGCAGGGAGGACCAAAAACATTCAGTACTTC.

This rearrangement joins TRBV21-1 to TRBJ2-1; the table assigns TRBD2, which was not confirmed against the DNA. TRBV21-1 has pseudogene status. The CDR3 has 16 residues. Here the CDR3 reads CASSNAEQSSYNEQFF. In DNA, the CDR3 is TGTGCCAGCAGCAACGCGGAGCAGAGCTCCTACAATGAGCAGTTCTTC.

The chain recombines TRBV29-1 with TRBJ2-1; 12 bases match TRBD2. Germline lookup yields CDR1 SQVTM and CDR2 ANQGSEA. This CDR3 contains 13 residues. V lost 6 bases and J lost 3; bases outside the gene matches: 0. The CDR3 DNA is TGCAGCGTGACTAGCGGGAGCTACAATGAGCAGTTCTTC. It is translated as CSVTSGSYNEQFF.

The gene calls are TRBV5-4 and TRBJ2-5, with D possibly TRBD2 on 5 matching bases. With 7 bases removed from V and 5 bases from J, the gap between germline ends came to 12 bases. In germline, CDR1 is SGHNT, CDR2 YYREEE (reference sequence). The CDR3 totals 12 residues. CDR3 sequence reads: CASHGREETQYF. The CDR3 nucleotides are TGTGCCAGCCATGGAAGGGAGGAGACCCAGTACTTC.

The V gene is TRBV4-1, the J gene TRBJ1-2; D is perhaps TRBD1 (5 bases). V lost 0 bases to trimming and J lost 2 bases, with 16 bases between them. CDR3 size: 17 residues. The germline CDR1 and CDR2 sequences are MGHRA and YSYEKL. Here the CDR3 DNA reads TGCGCCAGCAGCCAAGACATCGACAGCGGGTCAAACTATGGCTACACCTTC. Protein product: CASSQDIDSGSNYGYTF.

DNA of the CDR3: TGTGCCAGCAGTGAACAGCGGGGAGAGACCCAGTACTTC. This gives the protein CASSEQRGETQYF. The rearrangement links TRBV2 to TRBJ2-5; the match to TRBD2 covers 7 bases. The germline gives CDR1 SNHLY, CDR2 FYNNEI. This CDR3 comprises 13 residues. Trimming took 2 bases from V and 4 from J; bases not matched to a gene: 1.

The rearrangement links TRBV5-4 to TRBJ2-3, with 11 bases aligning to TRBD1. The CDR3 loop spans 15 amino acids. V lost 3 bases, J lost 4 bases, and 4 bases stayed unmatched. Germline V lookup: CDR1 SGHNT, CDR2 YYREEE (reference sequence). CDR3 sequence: CASSSGQGVPDTQYF. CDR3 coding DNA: TGTGCCAGCAGCTCGGGACAGGGGGTTCCAGATACGCAGTATTTT.

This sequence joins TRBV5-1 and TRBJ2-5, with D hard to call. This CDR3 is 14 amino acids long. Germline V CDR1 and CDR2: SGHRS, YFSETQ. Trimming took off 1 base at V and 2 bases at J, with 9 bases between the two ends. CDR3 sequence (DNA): TGCGCCAGCAGCTTGTCGAGTTCGCAAGAGACCCAGTACTTC. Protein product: CASSLSSSQETQYF.

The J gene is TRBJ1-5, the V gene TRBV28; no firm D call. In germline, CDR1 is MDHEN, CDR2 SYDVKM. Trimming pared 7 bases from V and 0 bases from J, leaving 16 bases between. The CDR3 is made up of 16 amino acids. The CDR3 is CASTMGNYYSNQPQHF. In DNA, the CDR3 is TGTGCCAGCACCATGGGGAACTATTATAGCAATCAGCCCCAGCATTTT.

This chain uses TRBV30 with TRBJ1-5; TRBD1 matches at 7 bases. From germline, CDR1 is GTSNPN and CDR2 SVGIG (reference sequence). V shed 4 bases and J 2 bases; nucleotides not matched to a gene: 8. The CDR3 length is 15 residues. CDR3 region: CAWKLGGEGNQPQHF. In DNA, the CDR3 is TGTGCCTGGAAGCTAGGGGGCGAGGGCAATCAGCCCCAGCATTTT.

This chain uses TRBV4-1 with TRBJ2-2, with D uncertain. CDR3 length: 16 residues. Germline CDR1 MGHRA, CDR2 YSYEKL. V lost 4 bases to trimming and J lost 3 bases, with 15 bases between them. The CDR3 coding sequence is TGCGCCAGCAGCCCTGAAACGACCCGGGACACCGGGGAGCTGTTTTTT. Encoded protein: CASSPETTRDTGELFF.

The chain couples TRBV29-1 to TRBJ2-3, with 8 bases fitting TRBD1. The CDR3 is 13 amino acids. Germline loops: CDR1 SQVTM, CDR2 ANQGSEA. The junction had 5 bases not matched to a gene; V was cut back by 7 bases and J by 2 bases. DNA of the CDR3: TGCAGCGCCATGACAGGGGTCACAGATACGCAGTATTTT. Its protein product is CSAMTGVTDTQYF.

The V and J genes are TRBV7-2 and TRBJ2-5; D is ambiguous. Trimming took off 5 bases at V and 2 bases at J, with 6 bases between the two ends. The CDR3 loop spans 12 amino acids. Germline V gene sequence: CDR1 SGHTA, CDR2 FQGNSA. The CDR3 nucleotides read TGTGCCAGCAGCCGTCCTCAAGAGACCCAGTACTTC. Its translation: CASSRPQETQYF. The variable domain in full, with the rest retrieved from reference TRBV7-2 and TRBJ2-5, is GAGVSQSPSNKVTEKGKDVELRCDPISGHTALYWYRQSLGQGLEFLIYFQGNSAPDKSGLPSDRFSAERTGGSVSTLTIQRTQQEDSAVYLCASSRPQETQYFGPGTRLLVL.

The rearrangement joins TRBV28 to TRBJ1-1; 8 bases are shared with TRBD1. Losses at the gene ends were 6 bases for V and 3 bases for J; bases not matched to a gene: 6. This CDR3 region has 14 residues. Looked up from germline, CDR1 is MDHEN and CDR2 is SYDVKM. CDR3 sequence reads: CASRPDRGYTEAFF. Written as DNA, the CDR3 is TGTGCCAGCAGACCCGACAGGGGTTACACTGAAGCTTTCTTT.

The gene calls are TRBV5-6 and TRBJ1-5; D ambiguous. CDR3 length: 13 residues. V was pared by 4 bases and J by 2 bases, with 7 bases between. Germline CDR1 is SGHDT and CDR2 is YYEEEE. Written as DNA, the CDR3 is TGTGCCAGCAGCCGTCGGGGCAATCAGCCCCAGCATTTT. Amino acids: CASSRRGNQPQHF.

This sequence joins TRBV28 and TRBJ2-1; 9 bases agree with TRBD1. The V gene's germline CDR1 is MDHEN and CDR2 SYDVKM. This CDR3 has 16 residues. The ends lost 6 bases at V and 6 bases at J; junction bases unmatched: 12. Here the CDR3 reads CASRTGRTGVFNEQFF. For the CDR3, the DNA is TGTGCCAGCAGGACCGGGCGGACAGGGGTTTTCAATGAGCAGTTCTTC.

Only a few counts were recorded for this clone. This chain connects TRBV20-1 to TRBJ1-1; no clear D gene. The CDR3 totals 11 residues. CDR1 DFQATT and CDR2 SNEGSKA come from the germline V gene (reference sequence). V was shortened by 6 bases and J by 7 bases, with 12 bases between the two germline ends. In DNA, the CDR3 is TGCAGTGCCACGCTAGACGTTGAAGCTTTCTTT. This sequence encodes CSATLDVEAFF.

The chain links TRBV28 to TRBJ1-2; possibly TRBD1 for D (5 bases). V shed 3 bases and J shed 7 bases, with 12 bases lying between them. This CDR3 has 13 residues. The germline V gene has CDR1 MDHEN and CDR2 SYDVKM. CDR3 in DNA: TGTGCCAGCAGTTTCGGCAGGGAGGTTGGCTACACCTTC. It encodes CASSFGREVGYTF.

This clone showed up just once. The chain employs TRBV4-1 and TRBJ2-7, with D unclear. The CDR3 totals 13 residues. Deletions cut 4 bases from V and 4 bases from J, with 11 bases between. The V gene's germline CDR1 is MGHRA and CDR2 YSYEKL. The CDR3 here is CASSLGPGYEQYF. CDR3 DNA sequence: TGCGCCAGCAGCCTCGGACCTGGATACGAGCAGTACTTC.

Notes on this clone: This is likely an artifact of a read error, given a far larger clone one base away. This CDR3 reads CASSQGTRSYEQYF. The DNA for the CDR3 is TGCGCCAGCAGCCAAGGGACCAGGTCCTACGAGCAGTACTTC. This chain joins TRBV4-3 and TRBJ2-7; D call uncertain. Germline-derived CDR1 and CDR2 are LGHNA and YSLEER. V gave up 1 base and J gave up 1 base, with 8 bases separating them. CDR3 length equals 14 residues.

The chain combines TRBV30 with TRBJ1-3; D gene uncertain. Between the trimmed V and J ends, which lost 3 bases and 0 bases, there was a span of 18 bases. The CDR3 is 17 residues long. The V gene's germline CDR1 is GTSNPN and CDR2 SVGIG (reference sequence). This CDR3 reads CAWRTSNGFLSGNTIYF. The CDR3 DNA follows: TGTGCCTGGAGGACCTCGAACGGGTTCCTCTCTGGAAACACCATATATTTT.

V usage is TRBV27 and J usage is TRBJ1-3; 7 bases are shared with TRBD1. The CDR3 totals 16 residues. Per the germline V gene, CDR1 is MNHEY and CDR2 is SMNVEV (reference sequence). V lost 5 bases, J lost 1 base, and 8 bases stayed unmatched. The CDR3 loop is CASSPIGRGSGNTIYF. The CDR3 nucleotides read TGTGCCAGCAGTCCTATCGGCAGGGGGTCTGGAAACACCATATATTTT.

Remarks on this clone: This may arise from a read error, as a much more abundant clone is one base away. CDR3 nucleotide sequence: TGCGCCAGCAGGACAGGGGGGGCGGGAAACACCATATATTTT. Translation gives CASRTGGAGNTIYF. V and J are TRBV10-2 and TRBJ1-3, with 9 bases fitting TRBD1. Trimming removed 6 bases from V and 4 bases from J; junction bases left unmatched: 4. Germline lookup yields CDR1 WSHSY and CDR2 SAAADI. This CDR3 has 14 amino acids.

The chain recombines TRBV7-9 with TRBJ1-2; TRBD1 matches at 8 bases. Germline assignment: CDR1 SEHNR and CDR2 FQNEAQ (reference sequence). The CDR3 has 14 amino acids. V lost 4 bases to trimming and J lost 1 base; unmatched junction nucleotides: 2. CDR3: CASSWTGFNYGYTF. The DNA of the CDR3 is TGTGCCAGCAGCTGGACAGGGTTTAACTATGGCTACACCTTC.

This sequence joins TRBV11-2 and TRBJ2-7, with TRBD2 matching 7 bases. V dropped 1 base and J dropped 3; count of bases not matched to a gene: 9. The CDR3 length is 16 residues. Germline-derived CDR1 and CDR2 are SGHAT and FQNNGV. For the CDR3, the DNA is TGTGCCAGCAGCTTAGGTCGGGCGGGAGCCTACTACGAGCAGTACTTC. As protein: CASSLGRAGAYYEQYF.